This TCR beta chain was identified in a study of shared clonotypes between healthy human individuals. Study at large: A couple of female and a few male donors aged 18 to 49 were enrolled. Used for every donor were three CD4 naive, three CD4 memory, two CD8 naive and one CD8 memory plate.

The repertoire was sequenced with immunoSEQ multiplex PCR; TCRdb's copy has only in-frame clones and lacks some. The sample holds about 1,800,000 clones; about 95% are singletons and the top ten take around 1%. It was CD45RO-negative cells, positively selected for CCR7, that made up naive CD8 cells, with terminally differentiated effector memory CD45RA+ cells excluded. V shed 7 bases and J shed 3 bases, with 12 bases lying between them. CDR1 and CDR2 (germline): SQVTM, ANQGSEA. CDR3 size: 12 residues. In regard to this clone: Its antigen is as yet unknown.

Findings and limits, study-wide: Clonotypes shared by all four donors outscored non-shared clonotypes in generation probability. Sequencing depth was a factor that was expected to affect clonotype sharing among donors.

The receptor was isolated from a man aged 18 to 30 in good health. The sequenced sample consisted of naive CD8+ T cells sorted from blood. V gene TRBV29-1 combines with J gene TRBJ1-1; a possible D gene is TRBD1 (5 bases). The chain's CDR3 is CSALGLDTEAFF. The CDR3 nucleotides are TGCAGCGCCCTGGGGCTGGACACTGAAGCTTTCTTT.